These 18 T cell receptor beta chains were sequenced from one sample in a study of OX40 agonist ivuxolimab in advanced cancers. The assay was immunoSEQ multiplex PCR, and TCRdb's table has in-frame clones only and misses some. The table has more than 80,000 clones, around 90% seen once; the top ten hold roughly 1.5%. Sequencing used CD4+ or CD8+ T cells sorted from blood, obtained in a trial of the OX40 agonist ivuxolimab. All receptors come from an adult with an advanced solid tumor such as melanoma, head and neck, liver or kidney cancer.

DNA for the CDR3: TGTGCTAGTGGTTTGGGACAGGTTGACAATGAGCAGTTCTTC. It translates to CASGLGQVDNEQFF. This chain connects TRBV12-5 to TRBJ2-1; maybe TRBD1 (6 bases). The CDR3 contains 14 residues. Germline-derived CDR1 and CDR2 are LGHNT and FRNRAP. V was clipped by 1 base and J by 5 bases, with 9 bases between them.

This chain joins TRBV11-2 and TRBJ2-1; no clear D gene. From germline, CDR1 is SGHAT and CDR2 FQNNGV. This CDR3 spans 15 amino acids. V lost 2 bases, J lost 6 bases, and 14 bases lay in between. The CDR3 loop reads CASSLNSGSRNEQFF. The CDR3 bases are TGTGCCAGCAGCTTAAATAGTGGTAGCCGCAATGAGCAGTTCTTC.

The CDR3 DNA is TGTGCCATCAGTGGTCCGCCGAACAGCTCTGGAAACACCATATATTTT. It specifies CAISGPPNSSGNTIYF. The J gene is TRBJ1-3, the V gene TRBV10-3; D uncertain. V lost 4 bases and J lost 0, with 13 bases in between. CDR1 is ENHRY and CDR2 is SYGVKD in the germline V gene. This CDR3 spans 16 amino acids.

The CDR3 spells CAWSVRIGSSGNTIYF. In DNA form, the CDR3 reads TGTGCCTGGAGTGTACGGATAGGCAGCTCTGGAAACACCATATATTTT. The V and J genes are TRBV30 and TRBJ1-3; D ambiguous. The CDR3 consists of 16 residues. V lost 0 bases to trimming and J lost 0 bases, with 12 bases between them. Germline CDR1 is GTSNPN and CDR2 is SVGIG (reference sequence).

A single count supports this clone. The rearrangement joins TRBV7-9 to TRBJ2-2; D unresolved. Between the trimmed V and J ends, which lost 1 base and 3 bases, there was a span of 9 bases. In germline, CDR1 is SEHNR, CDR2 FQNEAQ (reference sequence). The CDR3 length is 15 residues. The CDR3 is CASSLGLGDTGELFF. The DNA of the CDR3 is TGTGCCAGCAGCTTAGGGTTAGGCGACACCGGGGAGCTGTTTTTT.

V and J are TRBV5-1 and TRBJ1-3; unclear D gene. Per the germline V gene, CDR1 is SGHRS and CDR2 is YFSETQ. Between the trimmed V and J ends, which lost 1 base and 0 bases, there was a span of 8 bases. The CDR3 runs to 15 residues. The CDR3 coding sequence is TGCGCCAGCAGCTTGACGGTGGGCTCTGGAAACACCATATATTTT. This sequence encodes CASSLTVGSGNTIYF.

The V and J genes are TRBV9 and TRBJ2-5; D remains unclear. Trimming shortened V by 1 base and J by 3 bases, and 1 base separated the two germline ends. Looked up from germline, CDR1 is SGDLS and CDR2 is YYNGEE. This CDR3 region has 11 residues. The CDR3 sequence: CASSVKETQYF. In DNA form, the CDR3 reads TGTGCCAGCAGCGTAAAAGAGACCCAGTACTTC.

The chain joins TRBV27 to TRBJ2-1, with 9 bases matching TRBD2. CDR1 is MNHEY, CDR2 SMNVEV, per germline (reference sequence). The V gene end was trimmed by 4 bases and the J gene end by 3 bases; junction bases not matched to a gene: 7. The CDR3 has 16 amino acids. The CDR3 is CASSSLTSGGYNEQFF. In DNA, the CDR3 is TGTGCCAGCAGTTCGCTGACTAGCGGAGGCTACAATGAGCAGTTCTTC.

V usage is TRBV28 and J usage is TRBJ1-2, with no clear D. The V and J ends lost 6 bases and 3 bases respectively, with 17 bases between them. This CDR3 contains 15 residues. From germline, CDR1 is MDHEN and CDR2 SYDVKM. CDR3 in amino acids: CASRAGLYSDYGYTF. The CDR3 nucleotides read TGTGCCAGCAGGGCGGGCCTCTATTCGGACTATGGCTACACCTTC.

In DNA form, the CDR3 reads TGTGCCAGCAGCTCCAGGGGCACTGAAGCTTTCTTT. Residues: CASSSRGTEAFF. J is TRBJ1-1 and V is TRBV11-3; possible D gene TRBD1, 6 bases. The CDR3 runs 12 residues. Germline V CDR1 and CDR2: SGHNT, YENEEA. V was pared by 4 bases and J by 4 bases, with 7 bases between.

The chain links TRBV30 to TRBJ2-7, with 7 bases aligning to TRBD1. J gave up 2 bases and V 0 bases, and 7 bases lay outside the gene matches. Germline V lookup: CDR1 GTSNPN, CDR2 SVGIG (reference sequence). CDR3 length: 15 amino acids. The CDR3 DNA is TGTGCCTGGAGTGTACACCGAGACAGGGCCTACGAGCAGTACTTC. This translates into CAWSVHRDRAYEQYF.

The chain's CDR3 is CASSLETLKETQYF. The CDR3 DNA sequence: TGTGCCAGCAGCTTGGAGACACTTAAAGAGACCCAGTACTTC. This chain uses TRBV5-4 with TRBJ2-5, with no clear D. CDR3 length equals 14 residues. Germline V gene lookup returns CDR1 SGHNT and CDR2 YYREEE (reference sequence). V was clipped by 0 bases and J by 3 bases, with 9 bases between them.

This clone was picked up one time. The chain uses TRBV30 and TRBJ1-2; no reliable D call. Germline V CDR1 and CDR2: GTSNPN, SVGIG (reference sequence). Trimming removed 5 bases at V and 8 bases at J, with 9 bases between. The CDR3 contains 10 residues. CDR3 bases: TGTGCCTGGGGTTACCCAGGCTACACCTTC. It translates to CAWGYPGYTF.

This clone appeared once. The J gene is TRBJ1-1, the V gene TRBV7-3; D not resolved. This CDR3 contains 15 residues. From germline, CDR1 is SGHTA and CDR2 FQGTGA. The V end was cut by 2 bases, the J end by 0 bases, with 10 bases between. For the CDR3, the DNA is TGTGCCAGCAGCTTACTTGGCAGAGTGAACACTGAAGCTTTCTTT. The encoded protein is CASSLLGRVNTEAFF.

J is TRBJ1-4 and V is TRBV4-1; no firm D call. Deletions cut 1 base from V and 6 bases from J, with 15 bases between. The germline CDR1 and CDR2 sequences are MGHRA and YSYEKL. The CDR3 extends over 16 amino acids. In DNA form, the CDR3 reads TGCGCCAGCAGCCAAGCTCCAGGCAGGTTAGATGAAAAACTGTTTTTT. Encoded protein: CASSQAPGRLDEKLFF.

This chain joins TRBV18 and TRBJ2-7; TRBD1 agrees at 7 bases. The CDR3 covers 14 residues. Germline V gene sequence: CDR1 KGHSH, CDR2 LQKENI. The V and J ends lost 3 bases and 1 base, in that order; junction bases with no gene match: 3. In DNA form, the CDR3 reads TGTGCCAGCTCACCCGGGACAGATTCCTACGAGCAGTACTTC. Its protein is CASSPGTDSYEQYF.

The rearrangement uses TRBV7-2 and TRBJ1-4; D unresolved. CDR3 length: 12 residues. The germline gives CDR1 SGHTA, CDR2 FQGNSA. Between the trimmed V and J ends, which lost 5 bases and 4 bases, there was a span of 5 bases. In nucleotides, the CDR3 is TGTGCCAGCAGCGCGAGTAATGAAAAACTGTTTTTT. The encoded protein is CASSASNEKLFF.

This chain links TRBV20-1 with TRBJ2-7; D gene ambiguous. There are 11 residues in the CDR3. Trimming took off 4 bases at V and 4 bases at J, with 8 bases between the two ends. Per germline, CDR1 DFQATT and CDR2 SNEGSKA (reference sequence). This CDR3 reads CSATPLYEQYF. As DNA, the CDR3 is TGCAGTGCTACTCCGCTATACGAGCAGTACTTC.